This TCR beta chain originates from a study of T cell responses to AZD1222 COVID-19 vaccine. Germline V gene lookup returns CDR1 GTSNPN and CDR2 SVGIG (reference sequence). V was shortened by 1 base and J by 1 base, with 1 base between the two germline ends. The CDR3 is made up of 11 amino acids. Assay used: immunoSEQ multiplex PCR; TCRdb lists only in-frame clones, some missing. The table shows around 140,000 clones, with approximately 85% occurring only once. This clone turned up a few times. The genes are TRBV30 and TRBJ1-2; D unresolved. Sequenced here: peripheral blood, sampled on day 0 of AZD1222 vaccination. This clonotype was sampled from an adult in good health. CDR3 DNA: TGTGCCTGGAGTGATAACTATGGCTACACCTTC. Protein sequence: CAWSDNYGYTF.